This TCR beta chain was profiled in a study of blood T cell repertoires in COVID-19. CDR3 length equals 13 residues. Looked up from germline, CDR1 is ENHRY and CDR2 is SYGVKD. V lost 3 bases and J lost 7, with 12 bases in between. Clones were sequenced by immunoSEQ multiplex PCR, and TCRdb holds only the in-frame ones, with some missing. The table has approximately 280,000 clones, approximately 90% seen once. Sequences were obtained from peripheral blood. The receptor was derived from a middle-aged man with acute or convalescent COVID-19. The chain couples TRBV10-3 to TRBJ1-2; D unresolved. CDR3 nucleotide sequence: TGTGCCATCAGTGACGCGATGAAAGCTGGCTACACCTTC. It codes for CAISDAMKAGYTF.